The 7 T cell receptor beta chains presented below share a single source sample, sequenced in a study of T cells after yellow fever vaccination (dated by TCRdb to the late 2010s). The treatment or condition label corresponds to: live attenuated yellow fever vaccine strain. Libraries were prepared through 5' RACE. Sequencer: Illumina NovaSeq 6000. TCRdb handled the public reads itself, with Q25 trimming in fastp and clone calling in MiXCR, and kept productive beta chains. Each entry is one CDR3 protein sequence, shown with its most common DNA and genes. A total of hundreds of thousands of distinct CDR3 sequences appear in this sample, around a sixth of them only once. Clones ranked in the top ten supply around 17% of the sample. The starting material was PBMCs, obtained before the yellow fever booster vaccination. These receptors were collected from a man aged 18 to 35 who received the YFV17D yellow fever vaccine.

This clonotype was recorded a few times. This chain connects TRBV7-6 to TRBJ2-2; possible D gene TRBD1, 6 bases. CDR1 is SGHVS and CDR2 is FNYEAQ in the germline V gene. The CDR3 totals 15 residues. V gave up 6 bases and J gave up 2 bases, with 13 bases separating them. The CDR3 DNA follows: TGTGCCAGCAGTTCCGACAGGATTAACACCGGGGAGCTGTTTTTT. Protein sequence: CASSSDRINTGELFF.

The chain has TRBV20-1 and TRBJ2-7; TRBD1 agrees at 8 bases. With V trimmed by 3 bases and J by 4 bases, 11 bases remained unmatched. From germline, CDR1 is DFQATT and CDR2 SNEGSKA (reference sequence). The CDR3 length is 15 residues. The CDR3 loop reads CSARGPAGGWYEQYF. The CDR3, as DNA: TGCAGTGCTAGGGGGCCCGCAGGGGGCTGGTACGAGCAGTACTTC.

This clonotype was observed a few times. The CDR3 DNA reads as TGCAGCGGGAGGGACCGTGGAGAGACCCAGTACTTC. This translates into CSGRDRGETQYF. The rearrangement joins TRBV29-1 to TRBJ2-5; D might be TRBD2 (6 bases). The CDR3 contains 12 residues. CDR1 is SQVTM and CDR2 is ANQGSEA in the germline V gene. V lost 7 bases to trimming and J lost 4 bases, with 13 bases between them.

This clonotype was found a few times. The genes are TRBV7-3 and TRBJ2-7; D possibly corresponds to TRBD1 (6 bases). The CDR3 totals 14 residues. Trimming took off 2 bases at V and 3 bases at J, with 11 bases between the two ends. CDR1 SGHTA and CDR2 FQGTGA come from the germline V gene. The CDR3, as DNA: TGTGCCAGCAGCTTAGCCGGACAGAGCTACGAGCAGTACTTC. Translating gives CASSLAGQSYEQYF. The full variable domain, its missing parts supplied by reference TRBV7-3 and TRBJ2-7, is GAGVSQTPSNKVTEKGKYVELRCDPISGHTALYWYRQSLGQGPEFLIYFQGTGAADDSGLPNDRFFAVRPEGSVSTLKIQRTERGDSAVYLCASSLAGQSYEQYFGPGTRLTVT.

The rearrangement uses TRBV3-1 and TRBJ2-1; no clear D gene. Germline assignment: CDR1 LGHDT and CDR2 YNNKEL (reference sequence). The CDR3 covers 12 residues. V lost 1 base, J lost 8 bases, and 6 bases lay in between. The CDR3 DNA reads TGTGCCAGCAGCCAAGCCGGTGATGAGCAGTTCTTC. It encodes CASSQAGDEQFF.

The chain joins TRBV29-1 to TRBJ2-1; 7 nucleotides agree with TRBD1. Per the germline V gene, CDR1 is SQVTM and CDR2 is ANQGSEA. V lost 6 bases to trimming and J lost 4 bases; unmatched junction nucleotides: 6. The CDR3 sequence is 13 residues long. The CDR3 coding sequence is TGCAGCGTAAAAGGGGACAGATACAATGAGCAGTTCTTC. Protein product: CSVKGDRYNEQFF.

The rearrangement uses TRBV6-1 and TRBJ2-3; TRBD2 matches at 8 bases. V lost 6 bases and J lost 1; bases outside the gene matches: 12. Germline CDR1 and CDR2: MNHNS and SASEGT. The CDR3 has 17 amino acids. The CDR3 DNA is TGTGCCAGCAGCCCTGATCGGCGGGGGGCTCGCACAGATACGCAGTATTTT. Residues: CASSPDRRGARTDTQYF.